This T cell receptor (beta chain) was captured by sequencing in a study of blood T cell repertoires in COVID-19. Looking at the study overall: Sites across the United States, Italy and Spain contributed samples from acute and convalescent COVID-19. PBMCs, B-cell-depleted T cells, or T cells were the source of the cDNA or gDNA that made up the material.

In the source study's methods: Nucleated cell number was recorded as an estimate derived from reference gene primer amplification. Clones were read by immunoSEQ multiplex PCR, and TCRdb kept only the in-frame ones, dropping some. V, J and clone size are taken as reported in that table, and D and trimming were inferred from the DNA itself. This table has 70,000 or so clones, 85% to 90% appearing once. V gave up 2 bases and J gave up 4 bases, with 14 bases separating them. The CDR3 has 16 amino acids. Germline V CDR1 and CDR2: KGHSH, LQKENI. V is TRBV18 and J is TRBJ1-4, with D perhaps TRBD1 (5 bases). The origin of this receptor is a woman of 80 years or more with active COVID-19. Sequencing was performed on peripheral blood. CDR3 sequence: CASSPISLRGNEKLFF. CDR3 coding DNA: TGTGCCAGCTCACCAATAAGCTTAAGGGGTAATGAAAAACTGTTTTTT.